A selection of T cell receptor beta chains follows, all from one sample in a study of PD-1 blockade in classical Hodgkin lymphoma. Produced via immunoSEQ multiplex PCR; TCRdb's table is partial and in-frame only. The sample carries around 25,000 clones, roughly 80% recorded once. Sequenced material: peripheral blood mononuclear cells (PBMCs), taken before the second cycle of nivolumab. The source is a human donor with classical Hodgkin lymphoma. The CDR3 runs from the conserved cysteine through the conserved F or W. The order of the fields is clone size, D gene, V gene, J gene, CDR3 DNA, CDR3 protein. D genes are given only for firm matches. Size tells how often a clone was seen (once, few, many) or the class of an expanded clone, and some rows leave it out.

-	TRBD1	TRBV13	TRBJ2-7	TGTGCCAGCAGCGCAGATGGGACAGGGGCCACCTACGAGCAGTACTTC	CASSADGTGATYEQYF
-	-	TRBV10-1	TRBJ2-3	TGCGCCAGCAGTGAGTCAGGGACAGATACGCAGTATTTT	CASSESGTDTQYF
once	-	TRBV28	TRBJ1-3	TGTGCCAGCAGTTTAATAGGGAGGCTAAACACCATATATTTT	CASSLIGRLNTIYF
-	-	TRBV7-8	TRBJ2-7	TGTGCCAGCAGCCCCTGGGCAGGGAGCTCCTACGAGCAGTACTTC	CASSPWAGSSYEQYF
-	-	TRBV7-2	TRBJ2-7	TGTGCCAGCAGCTTAGAAACTAAACTTTCCTACGAGCAGTACTTC	CASSLETKLSYEQYF
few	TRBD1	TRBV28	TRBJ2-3	TGTGCCTTAGGGGGCAGCACAGATACGCAGTATTTT	CALGGSTDTQYF
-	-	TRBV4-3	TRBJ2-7	TGCGCCAGCAGCCAGGCCCTAGGCTACGAGCAGTACTTC	CASSQALGYEQYF
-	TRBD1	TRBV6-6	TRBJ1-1	TGTGCCAGCAGTCGACCCCGGGGAGGGGGCCCTGAAGCTTTCTTT	CASSRPRGGGPEAFF
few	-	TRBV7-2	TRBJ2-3	TGTGCCAGCAGCTTAGGATTTAGTCGCACAGATACGCAGTATTTT	CASSLGFSRTDTQYF
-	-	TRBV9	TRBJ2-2	TGTGCCAGCAGCGTATCAGGGCGCACCGGGGAGCTGTTTTTT	CASSVSGRTGELFF
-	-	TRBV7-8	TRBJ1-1	TGTGCCAGCAGCGTGATGACGGGGAACACTGAAGCTTTCTTT	CASSVMTGNTEAFF
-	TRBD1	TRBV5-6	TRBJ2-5	TGTGCCAGCAGCGTGGACAGGTACCTAGAGACCCAGTACTTC	CASSVDRYLETQYF
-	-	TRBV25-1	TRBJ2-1	TGTGCCAGCAGTGAATTGGGGACGGCTGAGCAGTTCTTC	CASSELGTAEQFF
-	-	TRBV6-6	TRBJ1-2	TGTGCCAGCAGTTCGGGTGGGGGGACCCGCTATGGCTACACCTTC	CASSSGGGTRYGYTF
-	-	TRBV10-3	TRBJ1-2	TGTGCCATCACCGGGACCTCCTATGGCTACACCTTC	CAITGTSYGYTF
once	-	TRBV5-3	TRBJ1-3	TGTGCCAGAAGCCGGCCCATTAGGGTGCGGGGAAACACCATATATTTT	CARSRPIRVRGNTIYF
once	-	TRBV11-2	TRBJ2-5	TGTGCCAGCAGCACTTCGTTCGCCCATCCGGGAGAGACCCAGTACTTC	CASSTSFAHPGETQYF
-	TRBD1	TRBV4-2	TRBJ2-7	TGTGCCAGCAGCCTAAGAGCCGGGACAGGGGGAGGGGAGCAGTACTTC	CASSLRAGTGGGEQYF
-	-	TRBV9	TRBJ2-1	TGTGCCAGCAGCCCTCAACCGGGATCCTACAATGAGCAGTTCTTC	CASSPQPGSYNEQFF
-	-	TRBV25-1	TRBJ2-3	TGTGCCACGGACAGTACAGATAGCACAGATACGCAGTATTTT	CATDSTDSTDTQYF
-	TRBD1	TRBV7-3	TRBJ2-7	TGTGCCAGCAGCCTCTCGGGGACAGGATTCTACGAGCAGTACTTC	CASSLSGTGFYEQYF
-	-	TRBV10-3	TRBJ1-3	TGTGCCATCAGACCCCCATCGGGAAACACCATATATTTT	CAIRPPSGNTIYF
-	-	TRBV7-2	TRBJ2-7	TGTGCCAGCAGCCTTGACAGTCTGAACTACGAGCAGTACTTC	CASSLDSLNYEQYF
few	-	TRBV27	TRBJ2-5	TGTGCCAGCAGTTTCTACGGGGAAATGGGGACCCAGTACTTC	CASSFYGEMGTQYF
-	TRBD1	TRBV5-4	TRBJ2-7	TGTGCCAGCAGCTGGGGACAGGGTAGAAACGAGCAGTACTTC	CASSWGQGRNEQYF
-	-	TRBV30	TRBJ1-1	TGTGCCTGGAGTTCCGGGGGCGGATGGACTGAAGCTTTCTTT	CAWSSGGGWTEAFF
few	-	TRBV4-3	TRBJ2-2	TGCGCCAGCAGCCAAGGGGACTGGGACACCGGGGAGCTGTTTTTT	CASSQGDWDTGELFF
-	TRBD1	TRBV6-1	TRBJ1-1	TGTGCCAGCAGTGGACAGGGTCCGGCTTTCTTT	CASSGQGPAFF
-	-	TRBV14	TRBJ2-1	TGTGCCAGCAGCCTTAAGGAAGTCCGGGGGTACACGAATGAGCAGTTCTTC	CASSLKEVRGYTNEQFF
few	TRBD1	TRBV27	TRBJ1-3	TGTGCCAGCAGTTCCCGGAACAGGGGCGGAAACACCATATATTTT	CASSSRNRGGNTIYF
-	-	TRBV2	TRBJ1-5	TGTGCCAGCAGTTGGACCACCGATAGCAATCAGCCCCAGCATTTT	CASSWTTDSNQPQHF
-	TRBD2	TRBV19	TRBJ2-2	TGTGCCAGTAGTATCCAAAGCGGGGGGGGCGCCGGGGAGCTGTTTTTT	CASSIQSGGGAGELFF
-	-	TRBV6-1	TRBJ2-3	TGTGCCAGCAGTGAACAGGACAGCGGCACAGATACGCAGTATTTT	CASSEQDSGTDTQYF
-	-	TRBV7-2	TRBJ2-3	TGTGCCAGCAGCTTACGGGGCGGGGCCGGCACAGATACGCAGTATTTT	CASSLRGGAGTDTQYF
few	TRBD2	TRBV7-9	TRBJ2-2	TGTGCCAGCAGCCCGTCGGGGGGCGGGGAGCTGTTTTTT	CASSPSGGGELFF
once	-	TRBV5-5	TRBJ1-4	TGTGCCAGCAGCGCCGGGACACCTAATAATGAAAAACTGTTTTTT	CASSAGTPNNEKLFF
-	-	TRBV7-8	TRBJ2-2	TGTGCCAGCAGCTTAGACAGCACCGGGGAGCTGTTTTTT	CASSLDSTGELFF
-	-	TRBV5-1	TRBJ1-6	TGCGCCAGCAGCTTGGCTGAGGCAAATTCACCCCTCCACTTT	CASSLAEANSPLHF
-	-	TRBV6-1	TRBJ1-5	TGTGCCAGCAGGGCCTATGCGCCCAATCAGCCCCAGCATTTT	CASRAYAPNQPQHF
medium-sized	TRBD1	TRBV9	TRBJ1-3	TGTGCCAGCAGCCTAGGGGACAGGGGTGGAAACACCATATATTTT	CASSLGDRGGNTIYF
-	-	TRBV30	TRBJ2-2	TGTGCCTGGATACGGGACTTTTCCACCGGGGAGCTGTTTTTT	CAWIRDFSTGELFF